These T cell receptor beta chains were read from a single sample in a study of T cell changes during pregnancy in multiple sclerosis. The data were produced by immunoSEQ multiplex PCR, yet TCRdb's version contains in-frame clones alone and is incomplete. The sample yields some 80,000 clones, 80% to 90% seen once. The sample was peripheral blood, taken in the first trimester of pregnancy. These receptors were obtained from a female donor in good health, enrolled as a control in a pregnancy study. The CDR3 runs from the conserved cysteine through the conserved F or W. Each record gives: V gene, clone size, D gene, J gene, CDR3 protein, CDR3 DNA. The D gene is left open where the match is weak. The listing skips clone size in some rows; elsewhere it reads once, few, many or a size class.

TRBV5-6	-	TRBD1	TRBJ2-3	CASSQADRGPWTDTQYF	TGTGCCAGCAGCCAGGCCGACAGGGGGCCTTGGACAGATACGCAGTATTTT
TRBV5-1	once	TRBD1	TRBJ1-2	CASSLLGQALYGYTF	TGCGCCAGCAGCTTACTGGGACAGGCCCTCTATGGCTACACCTTC
TRBV5-5	-	-	TRBJ2-7	CASSSTTEPYEQYF	TGTGCCAGCAGCTCGACTACAGAACCCTACGAGCAGTACTTC
TRBV5-4	-	-	TRBJ1-2	CASSFPSPSGGYTF	TGTGCCAGCAGCTTTCCATCTCCTAGCGGTGGCTACACCTTC
TRBV12-5	once	TRBD2	TRBJ2-1	CASGLRSAGDNEQFF	TGTGCTAGTGGTTTACGGTCAGCGGGGGACAATGAGCAGTTCTTC
TRBV27	-	-	TRBJ1-1	CASSPTGATEAFF	TGTGCCAGCAGTCCTACAGGTGCCACTGAAGCTTTCTTT
TRBV7-2	few	-	TRBJ1-1	CASSLSLNTEAFF	TGTGCCAGCAGCTTATCACTTAACACTGAAGCTTTCTTT
TRBV5-4	-	TRBD1	TRBJ2-7	CASTPAGTGSYEQYF	TGTGCCAGCACCCCGGCTGGGACAGGGAGCTACGAGCAGTACTTC
TRBV19	-	-	TRBJ2-5	CASSIGDLGETQYF	TGTGCCAGTAGTATAGGGGACTTGGGGGAGACCCAGTACTTC
TRBV6-6	-	-	TRBJ2-4	CASSLGASVYQNIQYF	TGTGCCAGCAGTTTGGGGGCGTCAGTATACCAAAACATTCAGTACTTC
TRBV6-6	once	TRBD1	TRBJ1-5	CASRPGQGFGQPQHF	TGTGCCAGCAGACCGGGACAGGGATTCGGGCAGCCCCAGCATTTT
TRBV2	-	-	TRBJ2-1	CASSAYNEQFF	TGTGCCAGCAGTGCGTACAATGAGCAGTTCTTC
TRBV5-1	-	TRBD1	TRBJ2-7	CASSYTGAEQYF	TGCGCCAGCAGCTACACAGGGGCCGAGCAGTACTTC